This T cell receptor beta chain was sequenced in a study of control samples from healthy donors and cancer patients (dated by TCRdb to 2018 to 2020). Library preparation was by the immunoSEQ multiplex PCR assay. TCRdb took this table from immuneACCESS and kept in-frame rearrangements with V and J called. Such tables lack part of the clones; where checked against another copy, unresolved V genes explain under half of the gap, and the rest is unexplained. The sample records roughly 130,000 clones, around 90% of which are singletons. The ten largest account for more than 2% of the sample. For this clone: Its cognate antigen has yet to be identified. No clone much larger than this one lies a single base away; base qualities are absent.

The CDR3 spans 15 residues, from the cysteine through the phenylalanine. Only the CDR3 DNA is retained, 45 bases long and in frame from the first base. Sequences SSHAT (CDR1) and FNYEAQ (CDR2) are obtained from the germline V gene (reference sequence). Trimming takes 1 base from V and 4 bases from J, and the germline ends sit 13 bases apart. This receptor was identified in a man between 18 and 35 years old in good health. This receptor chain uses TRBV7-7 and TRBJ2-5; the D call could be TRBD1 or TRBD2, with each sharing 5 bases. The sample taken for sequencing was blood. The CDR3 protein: CASSLVGTGGETQYF. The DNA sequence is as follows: TGTGCCAGCAGCTTAGTAGGGACCGGCGGAGAGACCCAGTACTTC.